This is a list of T cell receptor beta chains from one sample in a study of control samples from healthy donors and cancer patients. Assay: immunoSEQ multiplex PCR; the TCRdb copy retains only in-frame clones and omits some. Here the sample spans about 120,000 clones, approximately 88% being singletons. The sequenced material came from blood. The receptors originated from a man in his forties or fifties in good health. The conserved cysteine and the conserved F or W are not part of the CDR3 here. The order of the fields is clone size, D gene, V gene, CDR3 protein. The D gene is left open where the match is weak. Size is stated for part of the rows, as once, few or many counts, or as a class when the clone is expanded.

size: NA; D: TRBD2; V: TRBV9; CDR3: ASSAGLETDTQY
size: NA; D: NA; V: TRBV10-3; CDR3: AISESGGRNSPLH
size: NA; D: NA; V: TRBV3-1/TRBV3-2; CDR3: ASSHFGGRDTEAF
size: once; D: NA; V: TRBV24-1; CDR3: ATSDPRGLAGYT
size: NA; D: NA; V: TRBV5-6; CDR3: ASSLEGWNYGYT
size: NA; D: NA; V: TRBV9; CDR3: ASSVGDTGYQPQH
size: NA; D: NA; V: TRBV2; CDR3: ATTQGISGNTIY
size: once; D: TRBD1; V: TRBV7-6; CDR3: ASSPDRVDFPGELF
size: NA; D: TRBD2; V: TRBV9; CDR3: ASSGGVAGNQETQY
size: NA; D: NA; V: TRBV9; CDR3: ASSAFTSTDTQY
size: NA; D: NA; V: TRBV9; CDR3: ASRGGGLDTQY
size: NA; D: NA; V: TRBV6-2/TRBV6-3; CDR3: ASSQEEKLF
size: NA; D: NA; V: TRBV4-3; CDR3: ASSQDKSANQPQH
size: NA; D: NA; V: TRBV6-6; CDR3: ATMGVEELF
size: NA; D: NA; V: TRBV6-5; CDR3: ASTREGNSNQPQH
size: NA; D: NA; V: TRBV7-2; CDR3: ASSPGRRGGDTQY
size: NA; D: NA; V: TRBV5-1; CDR3: ASSFDFNEQY
size: NA; D: NA; V: TRBV30; CDR3: AWSHGANMNTEAF
size: few; D: TRBD1; V: TRBV4-1; CDR3: ASSKPGQEKNYGYT
size: once; D: TRBD2; V: TRBV7-2; CDR3: ASSLVGGDSYNEQF
size: NA; D: NA; V: TRBV11-3; CDR3: ASSLEGSGNTIY
size: NA; D: TRBD2; V: TRBV4-2; CDR3: ASSQDLRGGGAQETQY
size: NA; D: TRBD1; V: TRBV28; CDR3: ASSISRGQAF
size: NA; D: NA; V: TRBV7-2; CDR3: ASSPISGANVLT
size: NA; D: NA; V: TRBV6-6; CDR3: ASTKRGTEAF
size: few; D: NA; V: TRBV5-1; CDR3: ASSLEADTYEQY
size: NA; D: NA; V: TRBV12-3/TRBV12-4; CDR3: ATRGYT
size: NA; D: TRBD1; V: TRBV27; CDR3: ASSRPGQGPGTEAF
size: NA; D: NA; V: TRBV18; CDR3: ASSPPGTRGTQY
size: NA; D: TRBD2; V: TRBV9; CDR3: ASSSGGGRLHEQY
size: NA; D: NA; V: TRBV4-1; CDR3: ASSPSDQDLWLHVY
size: NA; D: TRBD2; V: TRBV7-2; CDR3: ASSLLRGDTGELF
size: NA; D: NA; V: TRBV10-3; CDR3: AISEETNTEAF
size: NA; D: NA; V: TRBV5-1; CDR3: ASTSRIGGQETQY
size: once; D: NA; V: TRBV5-1; CDR3: ASSPSGEETQY
size: few; D: NA; V: TRBV11-3; CDR3: ASSLGPSQSTDTQY
size: NA; D: NA; V: TRBV7-9; CDR3: ASSLEVQTTEAF
size: NA; D: NA; V: TRBV5-4; CDR3: ASSLAGGGSRGYT
size: few; D: NA; V: TRBV25-1; CDR3: ASSVGSSTDTQY
size: NA; D: TRBD2; V: TRBV29-1; CDR3: SGEGWGGSYNEQF
size: once; D: NA; V: TRBV7-9; CDR3: ASSGVHYEQY